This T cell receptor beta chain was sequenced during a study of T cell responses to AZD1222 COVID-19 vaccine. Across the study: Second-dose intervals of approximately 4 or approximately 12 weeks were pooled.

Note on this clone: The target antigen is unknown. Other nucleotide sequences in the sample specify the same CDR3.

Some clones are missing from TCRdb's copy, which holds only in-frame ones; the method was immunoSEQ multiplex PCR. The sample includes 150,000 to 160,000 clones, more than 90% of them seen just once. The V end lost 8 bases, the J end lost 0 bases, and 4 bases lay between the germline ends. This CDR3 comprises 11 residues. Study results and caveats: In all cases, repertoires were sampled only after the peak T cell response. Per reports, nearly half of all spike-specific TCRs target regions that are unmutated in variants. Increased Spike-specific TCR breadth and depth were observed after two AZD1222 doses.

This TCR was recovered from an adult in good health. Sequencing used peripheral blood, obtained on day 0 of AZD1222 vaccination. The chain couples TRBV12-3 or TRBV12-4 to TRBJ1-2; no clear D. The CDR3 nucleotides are TGTGCCAGCCGGGCTAACTATGGCTACACCTTC. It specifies CASRANYGYTF.